This paragraph covers one T cell receptor beta chain sequence. This clonotype occurred a few times. Its binding antigen is unknown. Base qualities were left out, and no much larger clone turns up one base away. To prepare the library, PCR was applied. DNA from cultured CD4+ T cells underwent TCR sequencing with the Oncomine TCR Beta short-read assay at the Johns Hopkins FTIC core. The QIAamp micro DNA kit was used to extract genomic DNA from the cultured CD4+ T cells. The Oncomine TCR Beta libraries from cultured CD4+ T cells were pooled using unique dual indexes and then sequenced on an Illumina iSeq 100. For the original study's pipeline: Non-productive sequences were filtered out, and CDR3s that did not start with C, did not end with F or W, or were shorter than 7 amino acids were discarded. The MANAFEST web application identified antigen-specific clonotypes by comparing peptide-stimulated wells against reference wells and other culture wells. Positive clones required FDR below 0.05, an odds ratio above 5, and productive frequency above 0.1% in at least two of three replicate wells. Clonotypes that were significantly expanded in both SARS-CoV-2 spike wells and at least one common cold coronavirus spike condition were defined as cross-reactive. Levenshtein distances (stringdist) and unrooted phylogenetic trees (ape) in R version 3.6.1 were used to assess CDR3 homology. The raw public reads went through TCRdb reprocessing: fastp at Q25, MiXCR clone calling, in-frame beta chains kept. For every CDR3 protein sequence, its rows merge into one entry that carries the most common genes and DNA. The V and J calls follow TCRdb's processing rather than the paper's. The sample profile shows over 6,000 distinct CDR3 sequences; 30% to 40% of them were found once. Roughly 13% of the sample goes to the ten largest clones.

Including the terminal cysteine and phenylalanine, the CDR3 comprises 15 residues. CDR3 DNA is the only sequence kept; it has 45 bases, read in frame from the first base. V drops 4 bases and J drops 1 base, leaving 12 bases in between. Reading the germline V gene gives CDR1 KGHDR and CDR2 SFDVKD. This sample was taken from a study of vaccination and CD4 T cells after COVID-19 (dated by TCRdb to the early 2020s). Background on the whole study: In the convalescent cohort there were six males and four females, among whom were two Hispanic individuals, seven Caucasians, two Asians and one multiracial person. Each participant got two doses of either the Pfizer-BioNTech BNT162b2 vaccine (n=8) or the Moderna mRNA-1273 vaccine (n=2). Post-COVID blood samples were collected from convalescent patients a median of roughly 100 days after diagnosis, with a range of about 30 to 180 days. Post-vaccine blood samples were taken a median of around 70 days after the second vaccine dose, with a range of 14 to 241 days. Culture stimuli were overlapping spike peptide pools from SARS-CoV-2 and from the common cold coronaviruses HCoV-NL63, HCoV-OC43 and HCoV-229E. In control cultures, a CEFX viral epitope pool was used as positive control, an HIV-1 Nef peptide pool was used as negative control, or no peptide was added. The spike-specific CD4+ TCR repertoire was compared before and after mRNA vaccination in over 9 COVID-19 convalescent patients and a few infection-naive healthy vaccine recipients. Memory CD4+ T cell crossreactivity between SARS-CoV-2 and common cold coronavirus spike proteins was assessed at the TCR clonotype level in an earlier paper using these donors. General conclusions and limits of the study: The median number of SARS-CoV-2-reactive clonotypes rose from 20 to 25 after infection to a few dozen after vaccination, but the change was not significant. The study included relatively few convalescent patients and did not analyze early timepoints after natural infection. Among the post-vaccine SARS-CoV-2-reactive clones in convalescent patients, a median around 90% showed up only after vaccination, which suggests vaccine-specific priming. Nearly all vaccine-specific clones in convalescent patients (304 of 307) were mono-reactive for SARS-CoV-2 spike rather than cross-reactive with common cold coronaviruses.

The treatment or condition label here, explained by the study, means: roughly ten-day PBMC culture with coronavirus spike peptide pools or control peptides (ViraFEST assay). CD4+ T cells from unexposed donors were collected before the COVID-19 pandemic (2011-2018). To expand antigen-specific T cells with peptide pools and then pick out the expanded clonotypes through TCR sequencing, the study relied on the ViraFEST assay. PBMCs were cultured at about 2 million per well in IMDM supplemented with around 5% human AB serum and about 10 IU/ml IL-2, with approximately 10 ug/ml peptide pools added. Half of the culture medium was replaced with fresh IL-2-containing medium on days 3 and 7. CD4+ T cells were isolated after about 10 days of culture through negative selection using the EasySep CD4+ T cell isolation kit. As cell number allowed, CD4+ T cells from unexposed donors were tested for reactivity to SARS-CoV-2 S and N and to four common cold coronavirus spike pools. Ficoll-Paque Plus gradient centrifugation was used to isolate PBMCs from whole blood, and the isolated PBMCs were then either used fresh or cryopreserved at -140C. Each culture condition was generally run in triplicate wells. The leukapheresis product for the unexposed donors was obtained through commercial purchase.

The receptor was isolated from a human donor in good health. The rearrangement joined TRBV24-1 to TRBJ1-1; perhaps TRBD1 is the D gene, with 6 bases matching. The sample taken for sequencing was CD4+ T cells from blood, cultured in vitro. CDR3 loop: CATSERGAPNTEAFF. Read as DNA, the sequence is TGTGCCACCAGTGAACGGGGGGCCCCGAACACTGAAGCTTTCTTT.